What follows describes a single TCR beta chain. The same CDR3 can be traced to other DNA sequences in this sample. This record belongs to a study of shared clonotypes between healthy human individuals. Healthy and HIV-negative, the adult donors had no recent acute infections or vaccinations. The method was immunoSEQ multiplex PCR; TCRdb's version includes in-frame clones alone and lacks a portion of them. The sample lists 2 million to 2.5 million clones, approximately 96% occurring once. Sequenced sample: naive CD4+ T cells sorted from blood. Subset meaning: CD45RA+ positively selected. This TCR was recovered from a man aged 18 to 30 in good health.

As DNA, the CDR3 is TGCGCCAGCAGCTCATCCTCCGGAAACACCATATATTTT. It translates to CASSSSSGNTIYF. This chain links TRBV5-1 with TRBJ1-3; D is unresolved. Germline CDR1 SGHRS, CDR2 YFSETQ. There are 13 residues in the CDR3. V dropped 3 bases and J dropped 4 bases, with 8 bases sitting between them.